This TCR beta chain is from a study of OX40 agonist ivuxolimab in advanced cancers. Background on the study: An agonistic human IgG2 monoclonal antibody against OX40 (CD134) was given.

This clone was seen only a few times. The CDR3 runs 13 residues. V was cut by 4 bases and J by 6 bases, with 12 bases left in between. The germline V gene has CDR1 SEHNR and CDR2 FQNEAQ (reference sequence). Assay used: immunoSEQ multiplex PCR; TCRdb lists only in-frame clones, some missing. This repertoire shows around 56,000 clones, around 90% found once; its top ten account for 11%. Sequenced here: CD4+ or CD8+ T cells sorted from blood, sampled in a trial of the OX40 agonist ivuxolimab. The V gene is TRBV7-9, the J gene TRBJ1-2; D gene ambiguous. The receptor's source is an adult with an advanced solid tumor such as melanoma, head and neck, liver or kidney cancer. The CDR3 nucleotides are TGTGCCAGCAGCTATCTGAGTCCAGATGGCTACACCTTC. This encodes CASSYLSPDGYTF.